Below, 24 T cell receptor beta chains from the same sample are listed, as sequenced in a study of T-cell reconstitution after alpha-beta-depleted transplantation in children (dated by TCRdb to the mid-2010s). Library preparation employed PCR. This sample was sequenced with an Illumina HiSeq 2500. Molecular barcoding was employed in the preparation of TCR libraries, with unique molecular identifiers being used to normalize TCRbeta repertoire quantification. TCRdb's own reprocessing of the public reads used fastp at Q25 and MiXCR and kept productive beta chains. Rows are combined by CDR3 protein, so each entry shows the most common genes and DNA. In all, the sample holds about 400,000 distinct CDR3 sequences, and about a sixth of those were seen once. The biggest ten clones account for roughly 27% of the sample. The sample's treatment or condition label, decoded: allogeneic hematopoietic cell transplantation with graft depleted of TCRalphabeta T cells and CD19 B cells.

The sample was PBMCs, mostly from graft donor cells, taken 360 days after TCRalphabeta/CD19-depleted stem cell transplant. Source of these receptors: a boy less than two years old who had a stem cell transplant for Wiskott-Aldrich syndrome, so the T cells may come from the graft donor.

This clonotype was seen a few times. This rearrangement joins TRBV27 to TRBJ2-7; 12 bases agree with TRBD2. V was clipped by 4 bases and J by 0 bases; unmatched bases: 7. Germline CDR1 MNHEY, CDR2 SMNVEV (reference sequence). This CDR3 spans 17 amino acids. CDR3 nucleotides: TGTGCCAGCAGTTCCGCCGTGACTAGCGGGAGCTCCTACGAGCAGTACTTC. This sequence encodes CASSSAVTSGSSYEQYF.

The chain has TRBV20-1 and TRBJ2-5; 8 nucleotides align to TRBD2. After removal of 3 bases from V and 5 bases from J, the junction contained 8 bases not matched to a gene. The CDR3 length is 14 residues. Germline CDR1 reads DFQATT; CDR2 reads SNEGSKA (reference sequence). Written as DNA, the CDR3 is TGCAGTGCTAGTCTAGCGGGCAGTGTGGAGACCCAGTACTTC. Encoded protein: CSASLAGSVETQYF.

This clonotype was picked up a small number of times. The rearrangement joins TRBV29-1 to TRBJ2-1; perhaps TRBD1 as D (5 bases). Germline CDR1 and CDR2: SQVTM and ANQGSEA. CDR3 size: 14 residues. V was shortened by 3 bases and J by 4 bases, with 13 bases between the two germline ends. The CDR3, as DNA: TGCAGCGTTGAGGGGCAGGGAACTTACAATGAGCAGTTCTTC. Protein: CSVEGQGTYNEQFF.

J is TRBJ2-4 and V is TRBV3-1, with a tentative D call TRBD2 (6 bases). This CDR3 is built from 13 residues. Germline V gene lookup returns CDR1 LGHDT and CDR2 YNNKEL (reference sequence). The V and J ends lost 3 bases and 5 bases respectively, with 8 bases between them. CDR3 sequence: CASSQGGENIQYF. The CDR3 DNA reads as TGTGCCAGCAGCCAGGGGGGAGAAAACATTCAGTACTTC.

The genes are TRBV11-2 and TRBJ2-5; 11 nucleotides agree with TRBD2. From germline, CDR1 is SGHAT and CDR2 FQNNGV. V shed 5 bases and J 2 bases; nucleotides not matched to a gene: 7. This CDR3 is built from 16 residues. The CDR3 DNA sequence: TGTGCCAGCAGCATTGGGCTAGCGGGGGGTCAAGAGACCCAGTACTTC. This gives the protein CASSIGLAGGQETQYF. Combining the CDR3 with reference TRBV11-2 and TRBJ2-5 gives the whole variable domain EAGVAQSPRYKIIEKRQSVAFWCNPISGHATLYWYQQILGQGPKLLIQFQNNGVVDDSQLPKDRFSAERLKGVDSTLKIQPAKLEDSAVYLCASSIGLAGGQETQYFGPGTRLLVL.

The chain uses TRBV24-1 and TRBJ2-3; D may match TRBD1 or TRBD2 (5 bases each). The CDR3 is 15 residues long. Germline V gene sequence: CDR1 KGHDR, CDR2 SFDVKD. V lost 4 bases and J 1 base, leaving 11 bases between the germline ends. In DNA, the CDR3 is TGTGCCACCAGTGACCCCGGGGCGGGCACAGATACGCAGTATTTT. This sequence encodes CATSDPGAGTDTQYF.

The chain uses TRBV7-2 and TRBJ2-3; no firm D call. The ends were cut back, 3 bases at V and 2 bases at J, with 12 bases in the middle. This CDR3 is built from 15 residues. The germline gives CDR1 SGHTA, CDR2 FQGNSA. CDR3 loop: CASSFFPLPTDTQYF. The CDR3 DNA follows: TGTGCCAGCAGCTTTTTTCCCCTGCCCACAGATACGCAGTATTTT.

The chain links TRBV10-3 to TRBJ1-4, with D hard to call. Germline CDR1 is ENHRY and CDR2 is SYGVKD. Trimming removed 9 bases from V and 8 bases from J, with 16 bases in between. The CDR3 spans 13 residues. In nucleotides, the CDR3 is TGTGCCATAAGGACGGATCGGAACGAAAAACTGTTTTTT. Translation gives CAIRTDRNEKLFF.

There are a few counts of this clonotype. The chain uses TRBV12-3 or TRBV12-4 and TRBJ1-1, with a possible D match to TRBD1 (6 bases). Trimming cost V 0 bases and J 7 bases, with 12 bases left between them. The CDR3 spans 14 residues. CDR3 in amino acids: CASSLATGYLEAFF. The DNA for the CDR3 is TGTGCCAGCAGTTTAGCTACAGGGTATCTTGAAGCTTTCTTT.

This clonotype was counted a few times. The V call is TRBV18, the J call TRBJ2-5, with D perhaps matching TRBD2 (5 bases). Germline V CDR1 and CDR2: KGHSH, LQKENI. V was trimmed by 6 bases and J by 4 bases, leaving 21 bases between them. The CDR3 length is 16 residues. CDR3 bases: TGTGCCAGCTCCGCCTCCCCCGGAGGACGGGGAGAGACCCAGTACTTC. It specifies CASSASPGGRGETQYF.

V gene TRBV5-1 combines with J gene TRBJ2-5; TRBD2 is a possible D gene (6 bases). The length of the CDR3 is 14 residues. Trimming removed 1 base from V and 1 base from J, with 8 bases in between. Germline V gene data show CDR1 as SGHRS and CDR2 as YFSETQ. Written as DNA, the CDR3 is TGCGCCAGCAGCTTGTGGAGGGTCCAAGAGACCCAGTACTTC. It yields the protein CASSLWRVQETQYF.

V gene TRBV7-2 combines with J gene TRBJ2-5; tentatively, D is TRBD1 or TRBD2 (6 bases each). The length of the CDR3 is 15 residues. Germline V lookup: CDR1 SGHTA, CDR2 FQGNSA. Trimming pared 2 bases from V and 7 bases from J, leaving 17 bases between. CDR3 coding DNA: TGTGCCAGCAGCTTATTTGCAGGGGACTGGACGACCCAGTACTTC. Residues: CASSLFAGDWTTQYF.

The rearrangement uses TRBV4-1 and TRBJ1-2; 7 nucleotides agree with TRBD1. V was pared by 3 bases and J by 1 base, with 5 bases of the junction left unmatched. CDR3 size: 15 residues. CDR1 is MGHRA, CDR2 YSYEKL, per germline. CDR3 bases: TGCGCCAGCAGCCATCGGACAGGCTTTAACTATGGCTACACCTTC. Translating it yields CASSHRTGFNYGYTF.

The V call is TRBV6-1, the J call TRBJ2-7; no reliable D call. Germline V gene data show CDR1 as MNHNS and CDR2 as SASEGT. There are 14 residues in the CDR3. V was pared by 6 bases and J by 0 bases, with 12 bases between. DNA of the CDR3: TGTGCCAGCAGGCTGAAATTAAGCTCCTACGAGCAGTACTTC. This translates into CASRLKLSSYEQYF.

The chain recombines TRBV6-5 with TRBJ1-6, with 7 nucleotides matching TRBD1. The CDR3 runs 15 residues. The germline V gene encodes CDR1 MNHEY and CDR2 SVGAGI. J gave up 7 bases and V 4 bases, and 7 bases lay outside the gene matches. The CDR3 sequence: CASSFLGGQNSPLHF. CDR3 in DNA: TGTGCCAGCAGTTTCTTGGGGGGACAGAATTCACCCCTCCACTTT.

This clonotype was detected a few times. This chain links TRBV6-5 with TRBJ1-1, with unresolved D. CDR1 is MNHEY, CDR2 SVGAGI, per germline. Deletions cut 0 bases from V and 10 bases from J, with 12 bases between. The CDR3 totals 13 residues. CDR3 DNA: TGTGCCAGCAGTTACTCGACCGCAAAGGGAGCTTTCTTT. It specifies CASSYSTAKGAFF.

The chain has TRBV20-1 and TRBJ2-4, with 8 bases that match TRBD1. With V trimmed by 3 bases and J by 7 bases, 5 bases remained unmatched. The CDR3 is made up of 13 amino acids. Germline V gene sequence: CDR1 DFQATT, CDR2 SNEGSKA (reference sequence). CDR3 sequence: CSARQGARNIQYF. The CDR3 DNA is TGCAGTGCTAGGCAGGGGGCGCGGAACATTCAGTACTTC.

This clonotype came up many times. V and J are TRBV12-3 or TRBV12-4 and TRBJ2-3, with a tentative D call TRBD1 (5 bases). The CDR3 extends over 15 amino acids. V dropped 4 bases and J dropped 2 bases, with 13 bases sitting between them. The CDR3 loop is CASSSISGYTDTQYF. DNA of the CDR3: TGTGCCAGCAGTTCGATTTCAGGGTACACAGATACGCAGTATTTT.

This clonotype has a handful of counts. The V gene is TRBV15, the J gene TRBJ2-3; 15 nucleotides agree with TRBD2. V was pared by 5 bases and J by 1 base, with 7 bases of the junction left unmatched. CDR1 and CDR2 (germline): LNHNV, YYDKDF (reference sequence). CDR3 length: 18 amino acids. CDR3 in DNA: TGTGCCACCAGCGGCGGGACTAGCGGGAGGATAGGCACAGATACGCAGTATTTT. This encodes CATSGGTSGRIGTDTQYF.

This clonotype was observed a few times. The genes are TRBV12-3 or TRBV12-4 and TRBJ2-5, with D unresolved. The length of the CDR3 is 16 residues. V lost 0 bases and J 1 base, leaving 12 bases between the germline ends. The CDR3 nucleotides read TGTGCCAGCAGTTTAGCCCAGGCAAGACTCCAAGAGACCCAGTACTTC. It encodes CASSLAQARLQETQYF.

The chain combines TRBV11-1 with TRBJ2-4; 13 nucleotides agree with TRBD2. Trimming removed 1 base from V and 5 bases from J; junction bases left unmatched: 8. The CDR3 covers 18 residues. Germline V gene data show CDR1 as SGHAT and CDR2 as FQDESV (reference sequence). In DNA form, the CDR3 reads TGTGCCAGCAGCTTAGAGCCCGGGACTAGCGGGATGGAAAACATTCAGTACTTC. Its protein is CASSLEPGTSGMENIQYF.

This clonotype was picked up one time. This chain connects TRBV11-2 to TRBJ2-1; 14 positions agree with TRBD2. Germline lookup yields CDR1 SGHAT and CDR2 FQNNGV. The V and J ends lost 2 bases and 6 bases, in that order; junction bases with no gene match: 12. The CDR3 is 19 amino acids. Here the CDR3 DNA reads TGTGCCAGCAGCTTACTTCCCGGGACTAGCGGGAGTATAGGCAATGAGCAGTTCTTC. Protein: CASSLLPGTSGSIGNEQFF.

Regarding this clonotype: A read error may be the cause here, since a much bigger clone is one base away. The chain has TRBV11-2 and TRBJ2-5; possibly TRBD1 for D (5 bases). The CDR3 covers 13 residues. The germline V gene encodes CDR1 SGHAT and CDR2 FQNNGV. Trimming took off 5 bases at V and 1 base at J, with 8 bases between the two ends. Written as DNA, the CDR3 is TGTGCCAGCAGCCGACAGACCCAAGAGACCCAGTACTTC. Translating gives CASSRQTQETQYF.

The rearrangement uses TRBV3-1 and TRBJ2-7; 7 bases agree with TRBD1. The germline V gene encodes CDR1 LGHDT and CDR2 YNNKEL (reference sequence). The CDR3 spans 13 residues. Germline trimming cut 1 base from V and 5 bases from J; bases unmatched to any gene: 2. The CDR3 reads CASSQVQGNEQYF. As DNA, the CDR3 is TGTGCCAGCAGCCAAGTACAGGGGAACGAGCAGTACTTC.